These 21 T cell receptor beta chains were sequenced from one sample in a study of blood T cell repertoires in COVID-19. Generated by immunoSEQ multiplex PCR, the TCRdb table keeps only in-frame clones and is missing some. This sample has roughly 20,000 clones, with 80% to 90% found just once. Sequencing was carried out using peripheral blood. The source of these receptors is a human donor in a cohort sampled during active COVID-19.

This chain uses TRBV13 with TRBJ2-2; TRBD2 is a possible D gene (6 bases). V lost 0 bases to trimming and J lost 5 bases, with 10 bases between them. The CDR3 is made up of 15 amino acids. Germline V gene data show CDR1 as PRHDT and CDR2 as FYEKMQ (reference sequence). CDR3 coding DNA: TGTGCCAGCAGCTTAGGGCCCGGAGGGACCGGGGAGCTGTTTTTT. It codes for CASSLGPGGTGELFF.

This clone was seen only once. The chain carries TRBV2 and TRBJ1-1, with 10 bases aligning to TRBD1. Unmatched junction bases numbered 4, after V lost 6 bases and J lost 0 bases. CDR1 is SNHLY, CDR2 FYNNEI, per germline. This CDR3 contains 15 residues. CDR3 region: CASRAGQGLNTEAFF. In nucleotides, the CDR3 is TGTGCCAGCAGGGCGGGACAGGGGTTGAACACTGAAGCTTTCTTT.

This chain connects TRBV7-3 to TRBJ2-5, with 8 bases fitting TRBD2. CDR1 and CDR2 (germline): SGHTA, FQGTGA. This CDR3 comprises 15 residues. The trim removed 4 bases at V and 4 bases at J, leaving 8 bases unmatched. CDR3 protein: CASSSRRLARETQYF. CDR3 nucleotides: TGTGCCAGCAGCTCCCGCCGACTAGCGAGAGAGACCCAGTACTTC. Filled out from reference TRBV7-3 and TRBJ2-5, the complete variable domain reads GAGVSQTPSNKVTEKGKYVELRCDPISGHTALYWYRQSLGQGPEFLIYFQGTGAADDSGLPNDRFFAVRPEGSVSTLKIQRTERGDSAVYLCASSSRRLARETQYFGPGTRLLVL.

This clone came up once. V gene TRBV29-1 combines with J gene TRBJ2-1; D remains ambiguous. V lost 3 bases to trimming and J lost 4 bases, with 10 bases between them. Per germline, CDR1 SQVTM and CDR2 ANQGSEA. This CDR3 spans 13 amino acids. CDR3 sequence: CSVDGAIYNEQFF. The DNA for the CDR3 is TGCAGCGTTGACGGTGCGATATACAATGAGCAGTTCTTC.

The DNA of the CDR3 is TGTGCCAGCAGCACCCGGGAGAATGAAAAACTGTTTTTT. Its translation: CASSTRENEKLFF. V usage is TRBV7-8 and J usage is TRBJ1-4; D ambiguous. This CDR3 comprises 13 residues. V shed 5 bases and J shed 5 bases, with 9 bases lying between them. In germline, CDR1 is SGHVS, CDR2 FQNEAQ. Looking up the rest from reference TRBV7-8 and TRBJ1-4 gives the full variable domain: GAGVSQSPRYKVAKRGQDVALRCDPISGHVSLFWYQQALGQGPEFLTYFQNEAQLDKSGLPSDRFFAERPEGSVSTLKIQRTQQEDSAVYLCASSTRENEKLFFGSGTQLSVL.

The CDR3: CASSFIRASSYNEQFF. DNA for the CDR3: TGTGCCAGCAGCTTCATAAGAGCGAGCTCCTACAATGAGCAGTTCTTC. The genes are TRBV5-6 and TRBJ2-1; no clear D gene. In germline, CDR1 is SGHDT, CDR2 YYEEEE. The V gene lost 2 bases and the J gene lost 0 bases, with 12 bases spanning the gap. The length of the CDR3 is 16 residues.

The V call is TRBV28, the J call TRBJ1-1; no reliable D call. The ends were cut back, 5 bases at V and 0 bases at J, with 16 bases in the middle. The CDR3 loop spans 16 amino acids. Germline V gene sequence: CDR1 MDHEN, CDR2 SYDVKM. CDR3 sequence: CASSLPWSGVNTEAFF. CDR3 nucleotide sequence: TGTGCCAGCAGTCTACCCTGGTCGGGTGTGAACACTGAAGCTTTCTTT.

The CDR3 sequence: CASSLRTEQETQYF. The CDR3 bases are TGTGCCAGCAGCTTGCGGACAGAACAAGAGACCCAGTACTTC. The chain joins TRBV7-9 to TRBJ2-5; D might be TRBD1 (6 bases). Deletions cut 3 bases from V and 2 bases from J, with 10 bases between. The CDR3 runs to 14 residues. Looked up from germline, CDR1 is SEHNR and CDR2 is FQNEAQ (reference sequence).

The chain employs TRBV21-1 and TRBJ2-5; the table's D gene call, TRBD1, was not cross checked with the DNA. TRBV21-1 is shown as a pseudogene. CDR3 length equals 15 residues. In DNA, the CDR3 is TGTGCCAGCAGCAATAGGTGGACAAAAAAAGAGACCCAGTACTTC. Translated: CASSNRWTKKETQYF.

The V gene is TRBV4-1, the J gene TRBJ1-3; D is undetermined. Trimming left V 0 bases short and J 0 bases short, with 9 bases between. The CDR3 extends over 16 amino acids. CDR1 is MGHRA, CDR2 YSYEKL, per germline. CDR3 nucleotide sequence: TGCGCCAGCAGCCAAGATCGGGGTTTCTCTGGAAACACCATATATTTT. Encoded protein: CASSQDRGFSGNTIYF.

The chain carries TRBV5-1 and TRBJ2-7, with 7 bases aligning to TRBD1. The germline V gene has CDR1 SGHRS and CDR2 YFSETQ. V lost 0 bases, J lost 1 base, and 7 bases stayed unmatched. CDR3 length: 16 amino acids. The CDR3 sequence is CASSLGRQGVSYEQYF. The CDR3 region has the DNA TGCGCCAGCAGCTTGGGGAGACAGGGCGTATCCTACGAGCAGTACTTC.

The chain is built from TRBV7-3 and TRBJ2-2, with 9 bases that match TRBD2. The germline V gene encodes CDR1 SGHTA and CDR2 FQGTGA. The CDR3 runs 16 residues. V trimming: 1 base; J trimming: 4 bases; junction bases outside the gene matches: 4. In DNA, the CDR3 is TGTGCCAGCAGCTTAAGCGGGAGGGTCGGCACCGGGGAGCTGTTTTTT. As protein: CASSLSGRVGTGELFF.

The V call is TRBV9, the J call TRBJ2-7; D not resolved. From germline, CDR1 is SGDLS and CDR2 YYNGEE. The CDR3 runs to 13 residues. V was trimmed by 3 bases and J by 6 bases, leaving 13 bases between them. CDR3 residues: CASSGPWASEQYF. CDR3 coding DNA: TGTGCCAGCAGCGGCCCATGGGCCTCCGAGCAGTACTTC.

This chain uses TRBV28 with TRBJ2-7; a possible D gene is TRBD1 (6 bases). CDR3 size: 12 residues. Germline V gene lookup returns CDR1 MDHEN and CDR2 SYDVKM. The V end was cut by 2 bases, the J end by 5 bases, with 7 bases between. CDR3 sequence: CASSLDRNEQYF. The CDR3 DNA sequence: TGTGCCAGCAGTTTAGACAGGAACGAGCAGTACTTC.

V usage is TRBV1 and J usage is TRBJ2-7; the table's D call TRBD2 went unverified against the DNA. TRBV1 is a pseudogene locus. The CDR3 runs 16 residues. CDR3 DNA: TGCACCAGCAGCCAAGAGAACCGTCCGAGGCCCTACGAGCAGTACTTC. As protein: CTSSQENRPRPYEQYF.

The chain recombines TRBV20-1 with TRBJ2-5, with a weak D call TRBD1 (6 bases). The CDR3 is 13 amino acids. In germline, CDR1 is DFQATT, CDR2 SNEGSKA (reference sequence). The V and J ends lost 3 bases and 2 bases respectively, with 10 bases between them. The CDR3 DNA is TGCAGTGCTAGTCGGACAGTACAAGAGACCCAGTACTTC. Translating gives CSASRTVQETQYF.

The rearrangement links TRBV6-5 to TRBJ2-1; D might be TRBD2 (6 bases). The CDR3 has 16 residues. The V end lost 0 bases, the J end lost 6 bases, and 15 bases lay between the germline ends. CDR1 and CDR2 (germline): MNHEY, SVGAGI. Written as DNA, the CDR3 is TGTGCCAGCAGTTACTCGATAGGGGTCGGGGGCAATGAGCAGTTCTTC. It is translated as CASSYSIGVGGNEQFF.

For this clone: One end of the junction varies from germline; a read error may be responsible. This sequence joins TRBV7-9 and TRBJ2-1; D remains unclear. Germline V gene data show CDR1 as SEHNR and CDR2 as FQNEAQ (reference sequence). This CDR3 is built from 13 residues. CDR3 loop: CAGSLDIGNEQFF. The CDR3 DNA follows: TGTGCCGGCAGCCTCGACATAGGCAATGAGCAGTTCTTC.

V and J are TRBV2 and TRBJ1-3; perhaps TRBD1 as D (5 bases). V was cut by 4 bases and J by 4 bases, with 8 bases left in between. The length of the CDR3 is 13 residues. Per germline, CDR1 SNHLY and CDR2 FYNNEI. The CDR3 protein is CASSGQGGNTIYF. DNA of the CDR3: TGTGCCAGCAGTGGGCAGGGAGGAAACACCATATATTTT.

The chain couples TRBV6-5 to TRBJ2-3, with 8 positions matching TRBD2. The CDR3 covers 13 residues. In germline, CDR1 is MNHEY, CDR2 SVGAGI. Losses at the gene ends were 5 bases for V and 9 bases for J; bases not matched to a gene: 7. The CDR3 is CASSPLGGGTQYF. The CDR3 DNA sequence: TGTGCCAGCAGTCCTCTCGGGGGGGGGACGCAGTATTTT.

The chain combines TRBV5-1 with TRBJ1-1; 7 bases map to TRBD1. The CDR3 contains 15 residues. CDR1 and CDR2 (germline): SGHRS, YFSETQ. The trim removed 0 bases at V and 5 bases at J, leaving 7 bases unmatched. The CDR3 region is CASSLASGGITEAFF. As DNA, the CDR3 is TGCGCCAGCAGCTTGGCTTCAGGGGGAATAACTGAAGCTTTCTTT.